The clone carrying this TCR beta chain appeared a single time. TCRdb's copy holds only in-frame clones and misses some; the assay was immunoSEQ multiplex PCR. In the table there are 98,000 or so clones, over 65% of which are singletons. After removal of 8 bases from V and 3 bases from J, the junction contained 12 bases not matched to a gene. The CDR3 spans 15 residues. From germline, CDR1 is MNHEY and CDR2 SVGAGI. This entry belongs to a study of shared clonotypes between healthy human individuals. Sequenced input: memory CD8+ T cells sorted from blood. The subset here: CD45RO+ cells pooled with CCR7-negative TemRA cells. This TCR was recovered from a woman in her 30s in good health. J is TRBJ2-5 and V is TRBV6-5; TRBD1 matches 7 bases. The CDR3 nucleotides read TGTGCCAGCGGATGGCTCGGGACAGAAAAAGAGACCCAGTACTTC. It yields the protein CASGWLGTEKETQYF.